This passage covers 26 T cell receptor beta chains from one sample sequenced in a study of blood T cells in healthy people across ages. For the second PCR, which ran for roughly 7 to 11 cycles, a sample-barcoded 5' primer and a J-beta primer mix were used. TCRdb redid the calling of the 5' RACE reads with MiXCR, one entry per CDR3 protein. This repertoire shows 700,000 or so distinct CDR3 sequences, 22% found once; its top ten account for around 22%. The sequenced sample was blood. These receptor sequences come from a man aged 70 or older in good health.

The chain is built from TRBV3-1 and TRBJ2-5; TRBD1 agrees at 10 bases. CDR3 length equals 17 residues. Germline CDR1 is LGHDT and CDR2 is YNNKEL (reference sequence). V trimming: 2 bases; J trimming: 2 bases; junction bases outside the gene matches: 8. The CDR3 is CASSQIRDRGPQETQYF. The DNA for the CDR3 is TGTGCCAGCAGCCAAATCCGGGACAGGGGCCCACAAGAGACCCAGTACTTC.

This clonotype came up many times. V is TRBV14 and J is TRBJ1-2, with D hard to call. Germline values: CDR1 SGHDN, CDR2 FVKESK. The CDR3 is made up of 12 amino acids. Deletions cut 3 bases from V and 8 bases from J, with 10 bases between. CDR3 nucleotide sequence: TGTGCCAGCAGCCACCAAACTCGAGGCTACACCTTC. Its protein is CASSHQTRGYTF.

This clonotype was recorded many times. This sequence joins TRBV28 and TRBJ1-1, with D unresolved. The ends were cut back, 2 bases at V and 5 bases at J, with 9 bases in the middle. From germline, CDR1 is MDHEN and CDR2 SYDVKM. This CDR3 is built from 13 residues. The CDR3 bases are TGTGCCAGCAGTTTACCCGGGTGGACTGAAGCTTTCTTT. It specifies CASSLPGWTEAFF.

The V gene is TRBV6-5, the J gene TRBJ1-6, with TRBD1 identical over 7 bases. CDR3 size: 16 residues. V dropped 0 bases and J dropped 4; count of bases not matched to a gene: 3. Germline CDR1 reads MNHEY; CDR2 reads SVGAGI. This CDR3 is CASSYSGQFYNSPLHF. In DNA form, the CDR3 reads TGTGCCAGCAGTTACTCGGGACAGTTTTATAATTCACCCCTCCACTTT.

In its sample, this clonotype was seen once. CDR3 in amino acids: CSARDRIGGASVGYTF. In nucleotides, the CDR3 is TGCAGTGCTAGAGATCGTATCGGGGGCGCGTCGGTGGGCTACACCTTC. The rearrangement links TRBV20-1 to TRBJ1-2, with a weak D call TRBD1 (6 bases). Looked up from germline, CDR1 is DFQATT and CDR2 is SNEGSKA (reference sequence). CDR3 length: 16 amino acids. V gave up 0 bases and J gave up 8 bases, with 22 bases separating them.

The genes are TRBV6-5 and TRBJ2-3, with D tentatively TRBD1 or TRBD2 (6 bases each). Per germline, CDR1 MNHEY and CDR2 SVGAGI. There are 14 residues in the CDR3. V lost 3 bases and J 1 base, leaving 8 bases between the germline ends. CDR3 sequence (DNA): TGTGCCAGCAGTTATGGGGGGCGCACAGATACGCAGTATTTT. This sequence encodes CASSYGGRTDTQYF.

Concerning this clonotype: Here the CDR3 omits its conserved ending phenylalanine or tryptophan, so a read error is the likely source. The genes are TRBV5-1 and TRBJ2-3; 12 bases map to TRBD2. The CDR3 is made up of 17 amino acids. V was pared by 4 bases and J by 2 bases, with 8 bases of the junction left unmatched. CDR1 and CDR2 from the germline V gene are SGHRS and YFSETQ. Written as DNA, the CDR3 is TGCGCCAGCAGCAAGGGACTAGCGGGCTCGGTCACAGATACGCAGTATCTT. Residues: CASSKGLAGSVTDTQYL.

This clonotype was observed once. The CDR3 region is CASSLEFMGSTNEKLFF. CDR3 nucleotides: TGTGCCAGCAGCTTAGAATTCATGGGATCAACTAATGAAAAACTGTTTTTT. The rearrangement uses TRBV11-2 and TRBJ1-4; D call uncertain. The V gene's germline CDR1 is SGHAT and CDR2 FQNNGV. The V and J ends lost 0 bases and 0 bases respectively, with 11 bases between them. This CDR3 region has 17 residues.

This clonotype appeared a few times. The V call is TRBV2, the J call TRBJ2-1; 9 bases map to TRBD1. The trim removed 7 bases at V and 2 bases at J, leaving 6 bases unmatched. The CDR3 sequence is 15 residues long. Germline V gene lookup returns CDR1 SNHLY and CDR2 FYNNEI. CDR3 loop: CASITGGRTYNEQFF. As DNA, the CDR3 is TGTGCCAGCATTACAGGGGGCCGGACCTACAATGAGCAGTTCTTC.

This chain joins TRBV15 and TRBJ1-3, with a weak D call TRBD1 (5 bases). V lost 0 bases and J lost 7, with 16 bases in between. The CDR3 loop spans 16 amino acids. In germline, CDR1 is LNHNV, CDR2 YYDKDF (reference sequence). The CDR3 region is CATSRDPGRIGNTIYF. CDR3 nucleotides: TGTGCCACCAGCAGAGATCCGGGACGGATTGGTAACACCATATATTTT.

This clonotype was detected many times. The J gene is TRBJ2-7, the V gene TRBV28; 11 bases line up with TRBD1. V gave up 3 bases and J gave up 3 bases; unmatched junction bases: 4. The CDR3 totals 15 residues. Germline V gene lookup returns CDR1 MDHEN and CDR2 SYDVKM. The DNA for the CDR3 is TGTGCCAGCAGTTTGTCGGGACAGGGGGTCTACGAGCAGTACTTC. It codes for CASSLSGQGVYEQYF.

Many counts were recorded for this clonotype. The chain has TRBV5-1 and TRBJ2-4; a weak D match, TRBD1 (5 bases). CDR3 length: 16 amino acids. The ends were cut back, 4 bases at V and 0 bases at J, with 14 bases in the middle. From germline, CDR1 is SGHRS and CDR2 YFSETQ. The CDR3 DNA is TGCGCCAGCAGCGCACAGGCCACCAAAGCCAAAAACATTCAGTACTTC. Its translation: CASSAQATKAKNIQYF. The full variable domain, its missing parts supplied by reference TRBV5-1 and TRBJ2-4, is KAGVTQTPRYLIKTRGQQVTLSCSPISGHRSVSWYQQTPGQGLQFLFEYFSETQRNKGNFPGRFSGRQFSNSRSEMNVSTLELGDSALYLCASSAQATKAKNIQYFGAGTRLSVL.

This clonotype was picked up a small number of times. The V and J genes are TRBV7-2 and TRBJ1-4, with D unresolved. Per germline, CDR1 SGHTA and CDR2 FQGNSA. The V gene lost 5 bases and the J gene lost 7 bases, with 17 bases spanning the gap. CDR3 size: 15 residues. The DNA of the CDR3 is TGTGCCAGCAGCCGATCGGGCGGGTGGGGTGAAAAACTGTTTTTT. It specifies CASSRSGGWGEKLFF.

This clonotype has more than one count but fewer than ten. The chain uses TRBV2 and TRBJ2-7; perhaps TRBD2 as D (6 bases). The CDR3 consists of 14 residues. The V and J ends lost 7 bases and 4 bases respectively, with 17 bases between them. Germline assignment: CDR1 SNHLY and CDR2 FYNNEI. CDR3 region: CASIFTGTPYEQYF. Written as DNA, the CDR3 is TGTGCCAGCATCTTCACCGGGACTCCATACGAGCAGTACTTC.

The V and J genes are TRBV18 and TRBJ1-1; 9 nucleotides line up with TRBD1. Germline assignment: CDR1 KGHSH and CDR2 LQKENI. This CDR3 spans 14 amino acids. The ends lost 3 bases at V and 7 bases at J; junction bases unmatched: 6. The CDR3 here is CASSPGQGIGEAFF. The CDR3, as DNA: TGTGCCAGCTCACCTGGACAGGGGATTGGTGAAGCTTTCTTT.

This clonotype was seen just once. This chain uses TRBV29-1 with TRBJ1-1, with TRBD1 matching 9 bases. Germline CDR1 SQVTM, CDR2 ANQGSEA. After removal of 7 bases from V and 5 bases from J, the junction contained 14 bases not matched to a gene. The CDR3 sequence is 15 residues long. The DNA of the CDR3 is TGCAGCGCTCCTAGGACAGGGGCCCTTACAACTGAAGCTTTCTTT. Encoded protein: CSAPRTGALTTEAFF.

The table lists this clonotype with a few counts. The V and J genes are TRBV12-3 or TRBV12-4 and TRBJ2-1; 7 bases map to TRBD2. This CDR3 comprises 14 residues. The J segment lost 10 bases and the V segment lost 0 bases, leaving 6 bases of the junction unmatched. The CDR3 DNA is TGTGCCAGCAGTTTAGCGGGAGGGATCAGAGAGCAGTTCTTC. Translation: CASSLAGGIREQFF.

This clonotype appeared a few times. The chain carries TRBV11-2 and TRBJ2-6; the D is unclear. Germline CDR1 reads SGHAT; CDR2 reads FQNNGV. This CDR3 has 17 amino acids. V was shortened by 1 base and J by 0 bases, with 10 bases between the two germline ends. The CDR3 DNA sequence: TGTGCCAGCAGCTTAGGATGGCAGAGCTCTGGGGCCAACGTCCTGACTTTC. This encodes CASSLGWQSSGANVLTF.

CDR3 nucleotide sequence: TGTGCCAGCAGCTTAGTCCATGGGGACAGGGGCTCCTACGAGCAGTACTTC. It translates to CASSLVHGDRGSYEQYF. V usage is TRBV7-9 and J usage is TRBJ2-7, with TRBD1 identical over 10 bases. CDR1 SEHNR and CDR2 FQNEAQ come from the germline V gene (reference sequence). The V gene end was trimmed by 1 base and the J gene end by 0 bases; junction bases not matched to a gene: 6. This CDR3 has 17 residues. The full variable domain, its missing parts supplied by reference TRBV7-9 and TRBJ2-7, is DTGVSQNPRHKITKRGQNVTFRCDPISEHNRLYWYRQTLGQGPEFLTYFQNEAQLEKSRLLSDRFSAERPKGSFSTLEIQRTEQGDSAMYLCASSLVHGDRGSYEQYFGPGTRLTVT.

J is TRBJ2-5 and V is TRBV5-1; TRBD2 aligns across 7 bases. Germline-derived CDR1 and CDR2 are SGHRS and YFSETQ. V lost 4 bases to trimming and J lost 4 bases; unmatched junction nucleotides: 10. This CDR3 is built from 15 residues. The CDR3 is CASSARTQRGETQYF. CDR3 in DNA: TGCGCCAGCAGCGCGCGAACACAGCGGGGAGAGACCCAGTACTTC.

This clonotype came up a few times. The chain employs TRBV10-1 and TRBJ2-3; weak D call: TRBD2 (5 bases). Germline loops: CDR1 WNHNN, CDR2 SYGVQD (reference sequence). The V gene lost 3 bases and the J gene lost 3 bases, with 7 bases spanning the gap. The CDR3 spans 13 residues. CDR3 nucleotides: TGCGCCAGCAGTGATAGGGAGACAGATACGCAGTATTTT. This gives the protein CASSDRETDTQYF.

This clonotype showed up just a few times. The chain is built from TRBV7-2 and TRBJ2-1; 12 bases line up with TRBD2. V was pared by 4 bases and J by 8 bases, with 6 bases of the junction left unmatched. CDR1 and CDR2 from the germline V gene are SGHTA and FQGNSA. The CDR3 is made up of 15 amino acids. CDR3 DNA sequence: TGTGCCAGCAGCTCACTAGCGGGAGGCGTAGATGAGCAGTTCTTC. This translates into CASSSLAGGVDEQFF. The full variable domain, with the rest looked up from reference TRBV7-2 and TRBJ2-1, is GAGVSQSPSNKVTEKGKDVELRCDPISGHTALYWYRQSLGQGLEFLIYFQGNSAPDKSGLPSDRFSAERTGGSVSTLTIQRTQQEDSAVYLCASSSLAGGVDEQFFGPGTRLTVL.

This clonotype was picked up one time. The chain's CDR3 is CASSSRRPTDTQYF. CDR3 nucleotide sequence: TGTGCCAGCAGTTCCCGCCGGCCGACAGATACGCAGTATTTT. The chain uses TRBV27 and TRBJ2-3; D not resolved. The CDR3 totals 14 residues. Germline V gives CDR1 MNHEY, CDR2 SMNVEV (reference sequence). Trimming stripped 4 bases from V and 3 bases from J, with 11 bases between.

This clonotype was seen only a few times. The V and J genes are TRBV3-1 and TRBJ1-5, with D unclear. V dropped 0 bases and J dropped 5 bases, with 5 bases sitting between them. CDR1 and CDR2 from the germline V gene are LGHDT and YNNKEL (reference sequence). This CDR3 contains 13 residues. As DNA, the CDR3 is TGTGCCAGCAGCCAAGATTTAGATCAGCCCCAGCATTTT. It specifies CASSQDLDQPQHF.

This clonotype has only a few counts. J is TRBJ1-2 and V is TRBV6-6, with a tentative D call TRBD1 (6 bases). Deletions cut 10 bases from V and 4 bases from J, with 22 bases between. The CDR3 is made up of 15 amino acids. Germline V CDR1 and CDR2: MNHNY, SVGAGI (reference sequence). CDR3 protein: CATFLQGNQVYGYTF. CDR3 DNA sequence: TGTGCCACCTTTTTACAGGGAAATCAGGTCTATGGCTACACCTTC.

Details on this clonotype: The junction departs from the called germline gene at one end, perhaps through a read error. The chain links TRBV3-1 to TRBJ2-3, with D tentatively TRBD2 (5 bases). The CDR3 has 13 amino acids. CDR1 LGHDT and CDR2 YNNKEL come from the germline V gene (reference sequence). In DNA form, the CDR3 reads TGTGCCAGTGCGGACTCGATTGGAGAGACCCAGTACTTT. Translated: CASADSIGETQYF.